Following are 19 T cell receptor beta chains from one sample sequenced in a study of T cell repertoires in cytomegalovirus infection. TCRdb passed the reads through MiXCR, listing each CDR3 protein once. Found here are 200,000 to 300,000 distinct CDR3 sequences, 10% to 15% of them singletons; the top ten hold approximately 1.6%. Sequencing was performed on PBMCs. The receptors were sampled from a human donor in good health (CMV status not recorded). Some clones in this sample may be carry-over from other donors' samples.

This clonotype was seen repeatedly, ten times or more. The J gene is TRBJ1-6, the V gene TRBV4-3; 9 bases are a match to TRBD1. Per the germline V gene, CDR1 is LGHNA and CDR2 is YSLEER. Trimming removed 5 bases from V and 5 bases from J; junction bases left unmatched: 10. This CDR3 is 17 amino acids long. The CDR3 coding sequence is TGCGCCAGCAGCACCACGATGACAGGGGGACATAATTCACCCCTCCACTTT. This codes for CASSTTMTGGHNSPLHF.

This clonotype was counted at least ten times. J is TRBJ1-2 and V is TRBV7-2; TRBD1 aligns across 9 bases. The length of the CDR3 is 14 residues. The germline gives CDR1 SGHTA, CDR2 FQGNSA. V lost 1 base, J lost 7 bases, and 4 bases stayed unmatched. This CDR3 is CASSLEGQGSGYTF. Here the CDR3 DNA reads TGTGCCAGCAGCTTAGAGGGACAGGGTAGTGGCTACACCTTC.

The sample holds many counts of this clonotype. The V and J genes are TRBV7-2 and TRBJ1-6; no firm D call. CDR1 SGHTA and CDR2 FQGNSA come from the germline V gene. This CDR3 contains 15 residues. V dropped 6 bases and J dropped 5 bases, with 14 bases sitting between them. The CDR3 is CASRPAFGDNSPLHF. DNA of the CDR3: TGTGCCAGCAGGCCTGCATTTGGGGATAATTCACCCCTCCACTTT.

This clonotype was counted ten times or more. J is TRBJ2-2 and V is TRBV7-2, with D possibly TRBD2 on 7 matching bases. The CDR3 is 15 amino acids. The germline CDR1 and CDR2 sequences are SGHTA and FQGNSA. Trimming removed 3 bases at V and 4 bases at J, with 12 bases between. The DNA of the CDR3 is TGTGCCAGCAGCTTGATGAGGGGGGGCACCGGGGAGCTGTTTTTT. This translates into CASSLMRGGTGELFF. The full variable domain, with the rest looked up from reference TRBV7-2 and TRBJ2-2, is GAGVSQSPSNKVTEKGKDVELRCDPISGHTALYWYRQSLGQGLEFLIYFQGNSAPDKSGLPSDRFSAERTGGSVSTLTIQRTQQEDSAVYLCASSLMRGGTGELFFGEGSRLTVL.

This clonotype was seen a handful of times. The gene calls are TRBV12-3 or TRBV12-4 and TRBJ2-5, with 8 bases aligning to TRBD2. CDR3 length: 13 amino acids. V trimming: 4 bases; J trimming: 7 bases; junction bases outside the gene matches: 5. The chain's CDR3 is CASSSGTRVTQYF. As DNA, the CDR3 is TGTGCCAGCAGTTCCGGGACTAGGGTGACCCAGTACTTC.

Turning to this clonotype: This may be a read error: a much more frequent sequence differs by one nucleotide. The J gene is TRBJ2-7, the V gene TRBV5-6; possible D gene TRBD2, 6 bases. Per germline, CDR1 SGHDT and CDR2 YYEEEE. Between the trimmed V and J ends, which lost 4 bases and 3 bases, there was a span of 14 bases. The CDR3 loop spans 14 amino acids. CDR3 in DNA: TGTGCCAGCAGCCCTGACAAGGGAGGCTACGAGCAGTACTTC. This codes for CASSPDKGGYEQYF.

This clonotype was seen many times. The rearrangement links TRBV28 to TRBJ2-7, with D unclear. Trimming left V 5 bases short and J 2 bases short, with 10 bases between. Per germline, CDR1 MDHEN and CDR2 SYDVKM. The CDR3 consists of 13 residues. The CDR3 DNA reads as TGTGCCAGCAGTCCGGCGCTAGCCTACGAGCAGTACTTC. Residues: CASSPALAYEQYF.

This clonotype was seen repeatedly, ten times or more. This chain joins TRBV7-2 and TRBJ1-2, with 7 bases lining up with TRBD1. Germline assignment: CDR1 SGHTA and CDR2 FQGNSA. The CDR3 has 15 residues. The junction had 7 bases not matched to a gene; V was cut back by 0 bases and J by 6 bases. This CDR3 reads CASSLALTGPNGYTF. CDR3 nucleotides: TGTGCCAGCAGCTTAGCCTTGACAGGGCCCAATGGCTACACCTTC.

This clonotype was observed at least ten times. V is TRBV7-2 and J is TRBJ2-7; TRBD2 is a possible D gene (6 bases). There are 14 residues in the CDR3. The ends were cut back, 7 bases at V and 0 bases at J, with 13 bases in the middle. Germline V CDR1 and CDR2: SGHTA, FQGNSA. Here the CDR3 reads CASTLGGSSYEQYF. The CDR3, as DNA: TGTGCCAGCACCCTTGGGGGGAGCTCCTACGAGCAGTACTTC. The whole variable domain, filled in from reference TRBV7-2 and TRBJ2-7, reads GAGVSQSPSNKVTEKGKDVELRCDPISGHTALYWYRQSLGQGLEFLIYFQGNSAPDKSGLPSDRFSAERTGGSVSTLTIQRTQQEDSAVYLCASTLGGSSYEQYFGPGTRLTVT.

As for this clonotype: Mismatch with germline at one junction end may stem from a read error. The J gene is TRBJ2-5, the V gene TRBV29-1; 11 bases fit TRBD2. CDR3 size: 17 residues. Germline V lookup: CDR1 SQVTM, CDR2 ANQGSEA. The CDR3 here is CSVKELAGDSRQETQYF. CDR3 nucleotides: TGCAGCGTTAAAGAACTAGCGGGAGATTCCCGGCAAGAGACCCAGTACTTC.

This clonotype was recorded at least ten times. CDR3 coding DNA: TGTGCCAGCAGCTTTAGGACAGGGGGATCCGGGGAGCTGTTTTTT. This gives the protein CASSFRTGGSGELFF. The chain combines TRBV7-2 with TRBJ2-2; TRBD1 agrees at 10 bases. This CDR3 has 15 residues. The junction had 4 bases not matched to a gene; V was cut back by 3 bases and J by 6 bases. Germline-derived CDR1 and CDR2 are SGHTA and FQGNSA.

This clonotype appeared many times. This sequence joins TRBV6-1 and TRBJ2-7; 8 bases match TRBD1. J lost 6 bases, V lost 5 bases, and 3 bases had no gene match. The CDR3 has 12 amino acids. Germline lookup yields CDR1 MNHNS and CDR2 SASEGT. As DNA, the CDR3 is TGTGCCAGCAGTCCGACAGGGGCCGAGCAGTACTTC. It encodes CASSPTGAEQYF.

This clonotype was recorded at least ten times. Here the CDR3 reads CASSYLAVTYEQYF. In DNA, the CDR3 is TGTGCCAGCAGCTACCTAGCGGTAACCTACGAGCAGTACTTC. The chain is built from TRBV7-2 and TRBJ2-7, with 7 nucleotides matching TRBD2. The length of the CDR3 is 14 residues. The germline V gene encodes CDR1 SGHTA and CDR2 FQGNSA. J was trimmed by 2 bases and V by 4 bases; bases with no gene match: 5.

This clonotype occurred a few times. The genes are TRBV7-9 and TRBJ1-3, with D perhaps TRBD1 (5 bases). Deletions cut 5 bases from V and 0 bases from J, with 14 bases between. Germline V gene lookup returns CDR1 SEHNR and CDR2 FQNEAQ (reference sequence). This CDR3 has 16 residues. CDR3: CASSPGVPSSGNTIYF. The CDR3 nucleotides are TGTGCCAGCAGCCCGGGGGTTCCCAGCTCTGGAAACACCATATATTTT.

The sample holds many counts of this clonotype. This chain uses TRBV7-6 with TRBJ2-5, with D perhaps TRBD2 (6 bases). Germline V CDR1 and CDR2: SGHVS, FNYEAQ. This CDR3 has 17 amino acids. With 2 bases removed from V and 4 bases from J, the gap between germline ends came to 20 bases. CDR3: CASSLRPRASGGETQYF. The CDR3 DNA sequence: TGTGCCAGCAGCTTACGGCCTAGGGCCTCCGGGGGAGAGACCCAGTACTTC.

This clonotype was detected ten times or more. This chain connects TRBV7-2 to TRBJ2-3; TRBD1 might be the D (6 bases). This CDR3 contains 14 residues. CDR1 is SGHTA and CDR2 is FQGNSA in the germline V gene. V was clipped by 2 bases and J by 1 base, with 7 bases between them. DNA for the CDR3: TGTGCCAGCAGCTTAAACAGGGGCACAGATACGCAGTATTTT. It specifies CASSLNRGTDTQYF. Variable domain in full (rest from reference TRBV7-2 and TRBJ2-3): GAGVSQSPSNKVTEKGKDVELRCDPISGHTALYWYRQSLGQGLEFLIYFQGNSAPDKSGLPSDRFSAERTGGSVSTLTIQRTQQEDSAVYLCASSLNRGTDTQYFGPGTRLTVL.

This clonotype has at least ten counts. CDR3 sequence: CASSLKWGLTDTQYF. CDR3 bases: TGTGCCAGCAGCTTAAAGTGGGGGCTGACAGATACGCAGTATTTT. The V call is TRBV7-3, the J call TRBJ2-3, with TRBD1 as a possible D gene (6 bases). Trimming took 1 base from V and 3 from J, leaving 11 bases between them. The germline gives CDR1 SGHTA, CDR2 FQGTGA. This CDR3 comprises 15 residues.

This clonotype came up many times. The chain joins TRBV7-2 to TRBJ2-3, with a possible D match to TRBD1 (5 bases). Germline CDR1 reads SGHTA; CDR2 reads FQGNSA. Trimming cost V 1 base and J 2 bases, with 13 bases left between them. This CDR3 contains 16 residues. CDR3 bases: TGTGCCAGCAGCTTAGGCGTCTCGACAGCCACAGATACGCAGTATTTT. Protein sequence: CASSLGVSTATDTQYF.

The CDR3 region has the DNA TGTGCCAGCAGCTTCGGGACCCACTCCTACAATGAGCAGTTCTTC. Translation: CASSFGTHSYNEQFF. This chain connects TRBV7-2 to TRBJ2-1, with D perhaps being TRBD1 or TRBD2 (5 bases each). The germline V and J ends were trimmed by 3 bases and 0 bases, with 9 bases remaining between them. The CDR3 loop spans 15 amino acids. In germline, CDR1 is SGHTA, CDR2 FQGNSA.